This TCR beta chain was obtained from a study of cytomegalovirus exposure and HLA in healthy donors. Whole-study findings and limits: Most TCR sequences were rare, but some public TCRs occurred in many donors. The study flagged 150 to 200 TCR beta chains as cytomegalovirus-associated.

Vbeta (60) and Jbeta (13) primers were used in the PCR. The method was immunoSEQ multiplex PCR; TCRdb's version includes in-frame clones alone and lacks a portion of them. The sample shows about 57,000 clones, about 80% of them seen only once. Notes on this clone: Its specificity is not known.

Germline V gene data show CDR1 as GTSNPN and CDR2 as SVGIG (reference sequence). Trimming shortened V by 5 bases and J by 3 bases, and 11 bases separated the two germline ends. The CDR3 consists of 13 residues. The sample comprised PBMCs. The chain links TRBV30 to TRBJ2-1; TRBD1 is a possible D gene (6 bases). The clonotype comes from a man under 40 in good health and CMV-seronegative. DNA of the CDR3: TGTGCCTGGGAGGGGGAAGACTACAATGAGCAGTTCTTC. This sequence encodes CAWEGEDYNEQFF.